Listed here are 12 T cell receptor beta chains from one sample, sequenced in a study of cytomegalovirus exposure and HLA in healthy donors. With 60 Vbeta and 13 Jbeta primers, the PCR was carried out. Using immunoSEQ multiplex PCR, the repertoire was profiled, and TCRdb retains in-frame clones only, with some absent. The data show 100,000 to 150,000 clones, 80% seen once. The sequenced material came from PBMCs. These receptors all come from a man between 25 and 39 years old in good health and CMV-seropositive.

The chain combines TRBV5-1 with TRBJ2-5; D call uncertain. The J call may not be correct, given that the DNA end is closer to TRBJ2-7. This CDR3 contains 11 residues. The germline gives CDR1 SGHRS, CDR2 YFSETQ. In nucleotides, the CDR3 is TGCGCCAGCGCGGATTACTACGAGCAGTACTTC. As protein: CASADYYEQYF.

This clone was found a few times. V is TRBV7-2 and J is TRBJ2-5; D is unclear. Germline-derived CDR1 and CDR2 are SGHTA and FQGNSA. The CDR3 runs to 17 residues. V gave up 2 bases and J gave up 2 bases, with 18 bases separating them. CDR3 loop: CASSLTRGTTWQETQYF. The CDR3 DNA reads as TGTGCCAGCAGCTTAACCCGAGGAACTACATGGCAAGAGACCCAGTACTTC.

V is TRBV6-1 and J is TRBJ2-3; maybe TRBD2 (5 bases). The CDR3 covers 13 residues. Per the germline V gene, CDR1 is MNHNS and CDR2 is SASEGT. Trimming removed 8 bases at V and 0 bases at J, with 9 bases between. This CDR3 is CASRRDSTDTQYF. The DNA for the CDR3 is TGTGCCAGCCGTCGGGATAGCACAGATACGCAGTATTTT.

V gene TRBV25-1 combines with J gene TRBJ1-1; D may be TRBD1 (6 bases). Trimming cost V 4 bases and J 1 base, with 10 bases left between them. CDR1 and CDR2 from the germline V gene are MGHDK and SYGVNS. The CDR3 sequence is 14 residues long. In nucleotides, the CDR3 is TGTGCCAGCAGTGGGGGGCAGAAGAACACTGAAGCTTTCTTT. It translates to CASSGGQKNTEAFF.

The chain recombines TRBV4-1 with TRBJ1-5; D unclear. The CDR3 runs 16 residues. The V end was cut by 3 bases, the J end by 7 bases, with 19 bases between. Germline CDR1 MGHRA, CDR2 YSYEKL. As DNA, the CDR3 is TGCGCCAGCAGCCAGCAGGCAGCGAGGACTGGACAGCCCCAGCATTTT. Protein sequence: CASSQQAARTGQPQHF.

This clone was observed a single time. The CDR3: CASSALRDDEQYF. CDR3 DNA: TGTGCCAGCAGTGCCCTACGAGATGACGAGCAGTACTTC. The V gene is TRBV6-1, the J gene TRBJ2-7, with D unclear. Germline assignment: CDR1 MNHNS and CDR2 SASEGT. CDR3 size: 13 residues. V shed 4 bases and J shed 5 bases, with 12 bases lying between them.

The chain joins TRBV19 to TRBJ2-2, with 9 bases matching TRBD1. The ends lost 0 bases at V and 1 base at J; junction bases unmatched: 3. Germline values: CDR1 LNHDA, CDR2 SQIVND (reference sequence). The CDR3 length is 17 residues. CDR3 region: CASSIDRTGVNTGELFF. CDR3 sequence (DNA): TGTGCCAGTAGTATAGATCGGACAGGGGTGAACACCGGGGAGCTGTTTTTT.

This chain uses TRBV7-6 with TRBJ2-2; TRBD1 agrees at 9 bases. With 4 bases clipped from V and 0 bases from J, the junction kept 3 bases outside the gene matches. Germline values: CDR1 SGHVS, CDR2 FNYEAQ. The CDR3 spans 16 residues. This chain's CDR3 is CASSSTGGANTGELFF. In DNA form, the CDR3 reads TGTGCCAGCAGCTCAACAGGGGGCGCGAACACCGGGGAGCTGTTTTTT.

The CDR3 protein is CASSDRPGAGYGYTF. For the CDR3, the DNA is TGTGCCAGCAGTGACCGGCCAGGGGCGGGCTATGGCTACACCTTC. This chain links TRBV6-4 with TRBJ1-2; tentative D call: TRBD1 (6 bases). With 2 bases removed from V and 4 bases from J, the gap between germline ends came to 14 bases. From germline, CDR1 is MRHNA and CDR2 SNTAGT. The CDR3 is 15 amino acids.

This chain links TRBV11-2 with TRBJ2-7; D uncertain. Trimming removed 5 bases at V and 0 bases at J, with 11 bases between. The germline V gene encodes CDR1 SGHAT and CDR2 FQNNGV. The CDR3 totals 14 residues. The CDR3 DNA sequence: TGTGCCAGCAGCCGAGTGGCGGACTCCTACGAGCAGTACTTC. Translating gives CASSRVADSYEQYF.

The V gene is TRBV6-1, the J gene TRBJ2-2; 9 bases are shared with TRBD1. The CDR3 extends over 19 amino acids. Germline V lookup: CDR1 MNHNS, CDR2 SASEGT. J lost 7 bases, V lost 4 bases, and 19 bases had no gene match. The CDR3 DNA sequence: TGTGCCAGCAGTGGGGAGGGGGGTACAGGGGGCGTACCCTTCGGGGAGCTGTTTTTT. Translating it yields CASSGEGGTGGVPFGELFF.

This chain connects TRBV29-1 to TRBJ2-5, with 7 bases that match TRBD1. In germline, CDR1 is SQVTM, CDR2 ANQGSEA. With V trimmed by 2 bases and J by 4 bases, 4 bases remained unmatched. The CDR3 spans 13 residues. In DNA, the CDR3 is TGCAGCGTTGAAAACAACAGGGGAGAGACCCAGTACTTC. Its protein is CSVENNRGETQYF.